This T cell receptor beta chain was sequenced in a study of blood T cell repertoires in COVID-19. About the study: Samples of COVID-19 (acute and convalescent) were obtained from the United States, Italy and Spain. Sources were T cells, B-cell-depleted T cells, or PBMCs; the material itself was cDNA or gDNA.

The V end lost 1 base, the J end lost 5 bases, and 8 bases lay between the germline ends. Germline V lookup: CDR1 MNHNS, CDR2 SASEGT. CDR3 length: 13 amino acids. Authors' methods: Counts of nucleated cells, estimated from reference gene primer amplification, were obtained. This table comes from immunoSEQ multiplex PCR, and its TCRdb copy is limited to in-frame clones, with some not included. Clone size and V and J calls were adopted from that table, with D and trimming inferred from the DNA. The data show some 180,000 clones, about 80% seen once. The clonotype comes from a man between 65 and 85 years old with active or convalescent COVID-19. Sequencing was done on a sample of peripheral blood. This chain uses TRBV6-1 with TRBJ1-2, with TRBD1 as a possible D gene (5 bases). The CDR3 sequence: CASSEEGRYGYTF. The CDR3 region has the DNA TGTGCCAGCAGTGAAGAGGGGAGGTATGGCTACACCTTC.